The 11 T cell receptor beta chains below come from one sample, sequenced in a study of a mutant IDH1 vaccine in newly diagnosed glioma. Their recognized antigens are unknown. TCRdb keeps only in-frame clones here, not all; method: immunoSEQ multiplex PCR. The sample lists roughly 34,000 clones, roughly 79% occurring once. Time point described: week 5, during vaccination. Topical imiquimod accompanied each vaccine dose, which consisted of 300 ug of mutant IDH1 20-mer peptide. The input for sequencing was PBMCs, taken from a glioma patient whose treatment included an IDH1 peptide vaccine. These receptors came from a man aged 45-65 years with glioma.

The chain carries TRBV2 and TRBJ2-3; 7 nucleotides line up with TRBD1. The CDR3 covers 16 residues. Germline V CDR1 and CDR2: SNHLY, FYNNEI. The V gene end was trimmed by 2 bases and the J gene end by 3 bases; junction bases not matched to a gene: 8. The CDR3 bases are TGTGCCAGCAGTGAAAGGGACAGATCTGGGACAGATACGCAGTATTTT. This sequence encodes CASSERDRSGTDTQYF.

This clone came up once. The V gene is TRBV6-1, the J gene TRBJ1-2, with D perhaps matching TRBD1 (5 bases). This CDR3 is 15 amino acids long. Between the trimmed V and J ends, which lost 3 bases and 4 bases, there was a span of 15 bases. Per germline, CDR1 MNHNS and CDR2 SASEGT. CDR3 nucleotide sequence: TGTGCCAGCAGTGAGAGCGTCGACAGTATCTATGGCTACACCTTC. Translating gives CASSESVDSIYGYTF.

This clone is medium-sized. The chain carries TRBV6-4 and TRBJ2-2, with unresolved D. The CDR3 sequence is 14 residues long. V was clipped by 2 bases and J by 1 base, with 5 bases between them. Germline-derived CDR1 and CDR2 are MRHNA and SNTAGT. DNA for the CDR3: TGTGCCAGCAGTGACAGGTTGAACACCGGGGAGCTGTTTTTT. Translating it yields CASSDRLNTGELFF.

This chain uses TRBV7-8 with TRBJ2-7; unclear D gene. The CDR3 extends over 12 amino acids. The V gene lost 2 bases and the J gene lost 4 bases, with 6 bases spanning the gap. Germline V gene sequence: CDR1 SGHVS, CDR2 FQNEAQ. CDR3 residues: CASSLPEYEQYF. The CDR3 DNA reads as TGTGCCAGCAGCTTACCTGAATACGAGCAGTACTTC.

The CDR3 loop reads CASSLQATTYEQYF. The DNA of the CDR3 is TGTGCCAGTAGTCTCCAGGCGACTACCTACGAGCAGTACTTC. The chain carries TRBV19 and TRBJ2-7, with TRBD2 as a possible D gene (5 bases). This CDR3 has 14 residues. Between the trimmed V and J ends, which lost 5 bases and 2 bases, there was a span of 13 bases. In germline, CDR1 is LNHDA, CDR2 SQIVND (reference sequence).

This chain connects TRBV15 to TRBJ2-1; no firm D call. Germline CDR1 reads LNHNV; CDR2 reads YYDKDF (reference sequence). The CDR3 length is 15 residues. The V and J ends lost 3 bases and 6 bases respectively, with 15 bases between them. The CDR3 region has the DNA TGTGCCACCAGCAGGAATCAGGCCAGAATCAATGAGCAGTTCTTC. It translates to CATSRNQARINEQFF.

The J gene is TRBJ2-3, the V gene TRBV9, with D perhaps matching TRBD1 or TRBD2 (5 bases each). Germline loops: CDR1 SGDLS, CDR2 YYNGEE. This CDR3 comprises 16 residues. V was pared by 0 bases and J by 2 bases, with 13 bases between. The DNA of the CDR3 is TGTGCCAGCAGCGTAGCAGGAACAGGACTCACAGATACGCAGTATTTT. It yields the protein CASSVAGTGLTDTQYF.

The rearrangement uses TRBV6-6 and TRBJ2-7, with TRBD1 matching over 8 bases. The CDR3 spans 12 residues. Per the germline V gene, CDR1 is MNHNY and CDR2 is SVGAGI (reference sequence). Losses at the gene ends were 7 bases for V and 9 bases for J; bases not matched to a gene: 8. DNA for the CDR3: TGTGCCAGCATGACACAGGGGGGCGCGCAGTACTTC. Translating it yields CASMTQGGAQYF.

The rearrangement links TRBV30 to TRBJ1-3; D remains unclear. The CDR3 loop spans 14 amino acids. The germline V gene encodes CDR1 GTSNPN and CDR2 SVGIG (reference sequence). V was shortened by 5 bases and J by 0 bases, with 11 bases between the two germline ends. The CDR3 region has the DNA TGTGCCTGGTCTACGGGGATCTCTGGAAACACCATATATTTT. This gives the protein CAWSTGISGNTIYF.

This sequence joins TRBV19 and TRBJ1-6; D not resolved. Germline CDR1 and CDR2: LNHDA and SQIVND (reference sequence). Trimming shortened V by 5 bases and J by 7 bases, and 9 bases separated the two germline ends. CDR3 size: 13 residues. CDR3 loop: CASSSAGNSPLHF. In nucleotides, the CDR3 is TGTGCCAGTAGTTCGGCCGGGAATTCACCCCTCCACTTT.

The chain has TRBV18 and TRBJ2-5; a weak D match, TRBD1 (6 bases). Germline V CDR1 and CDR2: KGHSH, LQKENI. The CDR3 covers 13 residues. Trimming stripped 4 bases from V and 5 bases from J, with 11 bases between. The CDR3 region has the DNA TGTGCCAGCTCACAGGACAGTAGCGAGACCCAGTACTTC. Encoded protein: CASSQDSSETQYF.